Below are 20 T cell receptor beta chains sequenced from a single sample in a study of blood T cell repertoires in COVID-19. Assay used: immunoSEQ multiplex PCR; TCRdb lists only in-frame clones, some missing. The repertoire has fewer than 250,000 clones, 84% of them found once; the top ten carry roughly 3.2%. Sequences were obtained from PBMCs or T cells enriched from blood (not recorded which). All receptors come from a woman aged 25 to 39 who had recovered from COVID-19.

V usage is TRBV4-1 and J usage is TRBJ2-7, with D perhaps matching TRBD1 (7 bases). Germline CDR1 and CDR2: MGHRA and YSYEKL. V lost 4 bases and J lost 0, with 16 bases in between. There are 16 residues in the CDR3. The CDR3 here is CASSPQGGGDSYEQYF. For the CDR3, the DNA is TGCGCCAGCAGCCCCCAGGGGGGAGGCGACTCCTACGAGCAGTACTTC.

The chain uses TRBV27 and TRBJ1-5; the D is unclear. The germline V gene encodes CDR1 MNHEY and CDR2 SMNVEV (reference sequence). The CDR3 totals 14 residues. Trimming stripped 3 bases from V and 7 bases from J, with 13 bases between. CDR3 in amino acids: CASSFPEDRQPQHF. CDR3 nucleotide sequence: TGTGCCAGCAGTTTCCCCGAGGATAGACAGCCCCAGCATTTT.

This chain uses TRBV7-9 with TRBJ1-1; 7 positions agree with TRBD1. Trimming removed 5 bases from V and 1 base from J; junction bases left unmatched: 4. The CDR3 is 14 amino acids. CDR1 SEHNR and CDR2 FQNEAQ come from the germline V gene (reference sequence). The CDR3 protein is CASSQRQGNTEAFF. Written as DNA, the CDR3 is TGTGCCAGCAGCCAAAGACAGGGGAACACTGAAGCTTTCTTT.

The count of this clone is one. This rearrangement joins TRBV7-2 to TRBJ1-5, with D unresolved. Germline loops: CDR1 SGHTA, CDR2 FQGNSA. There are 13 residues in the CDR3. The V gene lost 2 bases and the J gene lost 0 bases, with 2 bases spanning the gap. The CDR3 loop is CASSLRSNQPQHF. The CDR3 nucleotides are TGTGCCAGCAGCTTACGTAGCAATCAGCCCCAGCATTTT.

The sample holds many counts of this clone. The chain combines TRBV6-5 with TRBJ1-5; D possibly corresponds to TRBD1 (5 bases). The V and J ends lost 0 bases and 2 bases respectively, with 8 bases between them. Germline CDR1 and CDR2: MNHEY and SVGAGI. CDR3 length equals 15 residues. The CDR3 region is CASSYSRGGNQPQHF. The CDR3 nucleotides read TGTGCCAGCAGTTACTCCCGGGGGGGCAATCAGCCCCAGCATTTT.

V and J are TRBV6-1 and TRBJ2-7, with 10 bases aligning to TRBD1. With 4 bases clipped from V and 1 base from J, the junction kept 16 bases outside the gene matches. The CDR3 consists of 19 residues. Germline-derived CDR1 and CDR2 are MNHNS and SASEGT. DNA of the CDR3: TGTGCCAGCAGTGGCGACAGGGGGCGCATCGCGGGGATTTCCTACGAGCAGTACTTC. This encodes CASSGDRGRIAGISYEQYF.

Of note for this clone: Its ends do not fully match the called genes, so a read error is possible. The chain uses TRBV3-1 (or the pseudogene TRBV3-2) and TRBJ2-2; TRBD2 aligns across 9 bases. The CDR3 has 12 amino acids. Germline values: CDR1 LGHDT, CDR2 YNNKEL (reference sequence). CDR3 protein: CASSRGLAAEVF. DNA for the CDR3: TGTGCCAGCAGCCGGGGACTAGCCGCGGAGGTTTTT.

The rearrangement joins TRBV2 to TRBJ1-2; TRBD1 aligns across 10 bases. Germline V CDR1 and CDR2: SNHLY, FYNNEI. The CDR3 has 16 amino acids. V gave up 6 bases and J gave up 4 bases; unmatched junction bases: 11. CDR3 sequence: CASSELGTGVGYGYTF. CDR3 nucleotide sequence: TGTGCCAGCAGCGAGTTAGGGACAGGGGTTGGCTATGGCTACACCTTC.

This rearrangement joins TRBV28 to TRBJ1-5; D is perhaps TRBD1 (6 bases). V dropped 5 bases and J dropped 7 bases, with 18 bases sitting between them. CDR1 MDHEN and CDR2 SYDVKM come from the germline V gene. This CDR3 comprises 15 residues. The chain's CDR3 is CASSGGGGHQQPQHF. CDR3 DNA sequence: TGTGCCAGCAGTGGTGGCGGGGGGCATCAGCAGCCCCAGCATTTT.

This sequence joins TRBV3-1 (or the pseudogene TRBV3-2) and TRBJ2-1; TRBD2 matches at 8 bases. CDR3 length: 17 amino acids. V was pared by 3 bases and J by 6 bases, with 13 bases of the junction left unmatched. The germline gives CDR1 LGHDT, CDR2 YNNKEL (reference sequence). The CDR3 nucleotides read TGTGCCAGCAGCCAGGGGGCCTTAGCGGGAATATTCAATGAGCAGTTCTTC. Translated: CASSQGALAGIFNEQFF.

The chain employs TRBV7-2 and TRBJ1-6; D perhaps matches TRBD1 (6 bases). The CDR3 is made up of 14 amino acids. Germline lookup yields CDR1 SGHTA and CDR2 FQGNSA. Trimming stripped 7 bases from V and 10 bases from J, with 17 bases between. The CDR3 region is CASNQSGGHSPLHF. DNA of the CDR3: TGTGCCAGCAACCAATCCGGGGGGCACTCACCCCTCCACTTT.

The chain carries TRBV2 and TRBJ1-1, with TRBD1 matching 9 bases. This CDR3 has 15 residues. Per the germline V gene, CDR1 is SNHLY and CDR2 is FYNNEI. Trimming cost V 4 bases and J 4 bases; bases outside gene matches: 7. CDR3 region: CASSGQGGVGTEAFF. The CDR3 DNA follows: TGTGCCAGCAGTGGACAGGGGGGAGTTGGCACTGAAGCTTTCTTT.

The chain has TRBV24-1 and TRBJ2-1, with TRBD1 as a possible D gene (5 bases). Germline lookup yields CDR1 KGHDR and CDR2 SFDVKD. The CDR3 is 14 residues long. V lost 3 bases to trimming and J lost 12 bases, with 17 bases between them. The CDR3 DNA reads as TGTGCCACCAGTGATCGCAGACAGTTCCCGAGGCAGTTCTTC. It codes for CATSDRRQFPRQFF.

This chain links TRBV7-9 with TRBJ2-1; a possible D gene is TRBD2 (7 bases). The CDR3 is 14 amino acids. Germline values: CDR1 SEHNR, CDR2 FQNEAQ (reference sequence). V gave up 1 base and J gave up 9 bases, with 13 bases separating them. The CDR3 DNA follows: TGTGCCAGCAGCTTAGGGGGGGGGCCGGGTGAGCAGTTCTTC. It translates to CASSLGGGPGEQFF.

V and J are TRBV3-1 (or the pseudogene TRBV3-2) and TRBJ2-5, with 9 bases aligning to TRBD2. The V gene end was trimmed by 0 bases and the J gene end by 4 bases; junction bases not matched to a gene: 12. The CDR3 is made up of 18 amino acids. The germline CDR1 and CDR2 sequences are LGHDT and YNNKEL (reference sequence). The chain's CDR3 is CASSQEPLSSGMGETQYF. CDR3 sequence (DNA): TGTGCCAGCAGCCAAGAACCTCTCTCTAGCGGGATGGGAGAGACCCAGTACTTC.

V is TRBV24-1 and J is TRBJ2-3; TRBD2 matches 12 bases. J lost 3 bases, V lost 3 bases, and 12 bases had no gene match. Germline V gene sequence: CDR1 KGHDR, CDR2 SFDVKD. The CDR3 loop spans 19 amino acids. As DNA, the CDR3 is TGTGCCACCAGTGATCTCCGACTAGCGGGAGTTCCTCTGACAGATACGCAGTATTTT. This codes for CATSDLRLAGVPLTDTQYF.

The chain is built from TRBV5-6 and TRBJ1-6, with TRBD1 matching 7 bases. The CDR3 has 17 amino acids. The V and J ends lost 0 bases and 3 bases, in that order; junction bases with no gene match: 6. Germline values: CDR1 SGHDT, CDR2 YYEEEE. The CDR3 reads CASSLGQGFGYNSPLHF. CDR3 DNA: TGTGCCAGCAGCTTGGGACAGGGATTCGGCTATAATTCACCCCTCCACTTT.

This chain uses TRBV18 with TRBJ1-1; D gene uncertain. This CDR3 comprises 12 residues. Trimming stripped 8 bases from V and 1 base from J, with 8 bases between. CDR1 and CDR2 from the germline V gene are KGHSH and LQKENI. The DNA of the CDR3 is TGTGCCAGCCGGGTGGGGAACACTGAAGCTTTCTTT. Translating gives CASRVGNTEAFF.

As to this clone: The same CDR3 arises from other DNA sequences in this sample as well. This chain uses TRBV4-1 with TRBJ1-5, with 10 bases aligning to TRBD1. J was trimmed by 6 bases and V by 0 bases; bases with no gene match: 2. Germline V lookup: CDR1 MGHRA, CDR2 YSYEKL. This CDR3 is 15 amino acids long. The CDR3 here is CASSQEDRGSQPQHF. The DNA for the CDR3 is TGCGCCAGCAGCCAAGAGGACAGGGGGAGTCAGCCCCAGCATTTT.

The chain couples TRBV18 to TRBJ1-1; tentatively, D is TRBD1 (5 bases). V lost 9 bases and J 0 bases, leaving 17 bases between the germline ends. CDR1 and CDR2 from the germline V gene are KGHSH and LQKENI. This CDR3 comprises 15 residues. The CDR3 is CASCTQAAMNTEAFF. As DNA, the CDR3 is TGTGCCAGTTGCACACAGGCGGCGATGAACACTGAAGCTTTCTTT.